What follows are 25 T cell receptor beta chains derived from one specimen sequenced in a study of blood T cell repertoires in COVID-19. Sequenced by immunoSEQ multiplex PCR; TCRdb stores in-frame clones only, minus some. The table records around 700,000 clones, about 87% of them present only once. Sequencing was performed on peripheral blood. These receptors originate from a woman younger than 30 with acute or convalescent COVID-19.

The V call is TRBV7-9, the J call TRBJ1-2; TRBD1 might be the D (5 bases). Germline CDR1 is SEHNR and CDR2 is FQNEAQ (reference sequence). Trimming removed 5 bases at V and 8 bases at J, with 15 bases between. CDR3 size: 13 residues. The CDR3 DNA reads as TGTGCCAGCAGCCCACAGATGGGGGGAGGCTACACCTTC. It encodes CASSPQMGGGYTF.

This clone has more than one count but fewer than ten. The chain combines TRBV7-9 with TRBJ1-6, with 7 bases aligning to TRBD1. V lost 1 base and J lost 5; bases outside the gene matches: 2. CDR1 SEHNR and CDR2 FQNEAQ come from the germline V gene (reference sequence). The CDR3 totals 15 residues. This CDR3 is CASSLGDRDNSPLHF. CDR3 bases: TGTGCCAGCAGCTTAGGCGACAGGGATAATTCACCCCTCCACTTT. Full variable domain (outside the CDR3, taken from reference TRBV7-9 and TRBJ1-6): DTGVSQNPRHKITKRGQNVTFRCDPISEHNRLYWYRQTLGQGPEFLTYFQNEAQLEKSRLLSDRFSAERPKGSFSTLEIQRTEQGDSAMYLCASSLGDRDNSPLHFGNGTRLTVT.

The chain recombines TRBV12-3 or TRBV12-4 with TRBJ2-1; no firm D call. V lost 1 base, J lost 5 bases, and 6 bases lay in between. The CDR3 spans 13 residues. This chain's CDR3 is CASSLGQNNEQFF. The DNA for the CDR3 is TGTGCCAGCAGTTTAGGACAAAACAATGAGCAGTTCTTC.

CDR3 in DNA: TGTGCCAGCAGCTTAGCGCGGGGGGACACTGAAGCTTTCTTT. This encodes CASSLARGDTEAFF. This chain uses TRBV7-2 with TRBJ1-1; a weak D match, TRBD1 (5 bases). V lost 0 bases and J lost 3, with 8 bases in between. This CDR3 is 14 amino acids long. The germline gives CDR1 SGHTA, CDR2 FQGNSA.

The chain uses TRBV6-4 and TRBJ1-3, with D perhaps matching TRBD1 (6 bases). This CDR3 contains 16 residues. The germline V and J ends were trimmed by 5 bases and 0 bases, with 14 bases remaining between them. The germline V gene has CDR1 MRHNA and CDR2 SNTAGT. The CDR3, as DNA: TGTGCCAGCAGTACTGGACAGTCCTCCTCTGGAAACACCATATATTTT. Translated: CASSTGQSSSGNTIYF.

This sequence joins TRBV9 and TRBJ2-1; 10 nucleotides match TRBD2. Per germline, CDR1 SGDLS and CDR2 YYNGEE. V lost 0 bases, J lost 2 bases, and 5 bases stayed unmatched. The CDR3 extends over 17 amino acids. CDR3 in amino acids: CASSVEGLAGAYNEQFF. CDR3 DNA sequence: TGTGCCAGCAGCGTAGAGGGCCTAGCGGGGGCCTACAATGAGCAGTTCTTC.

This chain connects TRBV20-1 to TRBJ2-7; a possible D gene is TRBD1 (6 bases). This CDR3 has 13 residues. V dropped 3 bases and J dropped 5 bases, with 14 bases sitting between them. Germline CDR1 and CDR2: DFQATT and SNEGSKA (reference sequence). As DNA, the CDR3 is TGCAGTGCTAGTGGAACAGGGTTACACGAGCAGTACTTC. It is translated as CSASGTGLHEQYF.

This chain joins TRBV30 and TRBJ1-1; a possible D gene is TRBD1 (6 bases). Germline V lookup: CDR1 GTSNPN, CDR2 SVGIG (reference sequence). The CDR3 contains 14 residues. The V and J ends lost 5 bases and 6 bases respectively, with 19 bases between them. The CDR3 DNA reads as TGTGCCTGGGAGGTCAAACAGGGTCTAGCTGAAGCTTTCTTT. Translated, it gives CAWEVKQGLAEAFF.

The chain is built from TRBV12-5 and TRBJ2-1, with 9 bases matching TRBD1. The CDR3 covers 15 residues. J gave up 7 bases and V 6 bases, and 10 bases lay outside the gene matches. Germline V CDR1 and CDR2: LGHNT, FRNRAP. The CDR3 coding sequence is TGTGCTAGTGGCCCACCGGGACAGGGATGGAATGAGCAGTTCTTC. Amino acids: CASGPPGQGWNEQFF.

The CDR3 loop reads CASSYSSETAQFF. Here the CDR3 DNA reads TGTGCCAGCAGTTACTCGAGCGAAACCGCCCAGTTCTTC. V is TRBV6-6 and J is TRBJ2-1; no clear D gene. Germline CDR1 MNHNY, CDR2 SVGAGI (reference sequence). The CDR3 covers 13 residues. V lost 0 bases to trimming and J lost 13 bases, with 13 bases between them.

The rearrangement joins TRBV5-4 to TRBJ2-7, with 7 positions matching TRBD1. Looked up from germline, CDR1 is SGHNT and CDR2 is YYREEE (reference sequence). Trimming at V came to 4 bases and at J to 2 bases, leaving 6 bases not matched to a gene. The CDR3 runs to 14 residues. CDR3 nucleotides: TGTGCCAGCAGCACCGGGACAGTAGCCTACGAGCAGTACTTC. Amino acid sequence: CASSTGTVAYEQYF.

The chain uses TRBV12-3 or TRBV12-4 and TRBJ1-1; maybe TRBD1 (5 bases). Trimming removed 3 bases at V and 7 bases at J, with 9 bases between. CDR3 length equals 12 residues. The CDR3 loop is CASSFAGLEAFF. In DNA, the CDR3 is TGTGCCAGCAGTTTTGCGGGACTTGAAGCTTTCTTT.

This clone was seen just once. The genes are TRBV19 and TRBJ2-1; D not certain. V gave up 7 bases and J gave up 10 bases, with 11 bases separating them. From germline, CDR1 is LNHDA and CDR2 SQIVND (reference sequence). This CDR3 region has 11 residues. The CDR3 DNA is TGTGCCAGTACCTTTGGCGGCGAGCAGTTCTTC. Encoded protein: CASTFGGEQFF.

On this clone: Other DNA sequences in this sample translate to the same CDR3. This chain connects TRBV12-3 or TRBV12-4 to TRBJ1-2, with unresolved D. The germline V and J ends were trimmed by 1 base and 5 bases, with 5 bases remaining between them. CDR3 size: 12 residues. The CDR3 DNA follows: TGTGCCAGCAGTTTAGACTCGTATGGCTACACCTTC. This sequence encodes CASSLDSYGYTF.

V gene TRBV24-1 combines with J gene TRBJ2-6; 8 nucleotides align to TRBD2. With 5 bases clipped from V and 1 base from J, the junction kept 9 bases outside the gene matches. Germline V gene data show CDR1 as KGHDR and CDR2 as SFDVKD. There are 18 residues in the CDR3. CDR3 residues: CATSGAPGRVSGANVLTF. As DNA, the CDR3 is TGTGCCACCAGTGGGGCTCCCGGGAGGGTATCTGGGGCCAACGTCCTGACTTTC.

V gene TRBV24-1 combines with J gene TRBJ2-2, with a tentative D call TRBD1 (5 bases). Trimming shortened V by 8 bases and J by 1 base, and 7 bases separated the two germline ends. Germline CDR1 is KGHDR and CDR2 is SFDVKD. The CDR3 sequence is 13 residues long. CDR3 nucleotides: TGTGCCACCACCAGGGAGAACACCGGGGAGCTGTTTTTT. Translating gives CATTRENTGELFF.

The V gene is TRBV6-5, the J gene TRBJ1-2, with 7 nucleotides matching TRBD1. Looked up from germline, CDR1 is MNHEY and CDR2 is SVGAGI. Germline trimming cut 6 bases from V and 6 bases from J; bases unmatched to any gene: 13. The CDR3 spans 15 residues. CDR3 amino acids: CASRATTGVIDGYTF. The DNA for the CDR3 is TGTGCCAGCAGAGCCACCACAGGGGTAATTGATGGCTACACCTTC.

V usage is TRBV12-5 and J usage is TRBJ1-4; 8 bases agree with TRBD1. CDR1 and CDR2 (germline): LGHNT, FRNRAP. This CDR3 is built from 13 residues. The ends lost 5 bases at V and 14 bases at J; junction bases unmatched: 10. CDR3: CASGALYRTGLFF. CDR3 nucleotide sequence: TGTGCTAGTGGTGCTTTATACAGGACAGGGCTGTTTTTT.

This clone appeared once. The chain links TRBV10-3 to TRBJ1-2; D is uncertain. Per germline, CDR1 ENHRY and CDR2 SYGVKD. The CDR3 is 17 residues long. V was clipped by 2 bases and J by 0 bases, with 16 bases between them. In DNA, the CDR3 is TGTGCCATCAGTGAGCCCGCAGCCTCGAGGACTAACTATGGCTACACCTTC. Its protein product is CAISEPAASRTNYGYTF.

CDR3 residues: CASSPTPGGVGYTF. CDR3 nucleotide sequence: TGTGCCAGCAGCCCTACCCCAGGGGGCGTTGGCTACACCTTC. The chain links TRBV7-3 to TRBJ1-2; TRBD1 matches at 8 bases. CDR1 SGHTA and CDR2 FQGTGA come from the germline V gene. The CDR3 sequence is 14 residues long. Losses at the gene ends were 5 bases for V and 7 bases for J; bases not matched to a gene: 9.

This chain uses TRBV28 with TRBJ2-7; perhaps TRBD1 as D (5 bases). This CDR3 is built from 13 residues. Germline CDR1 is MDHEN and CDR2 is SYDVKM. The V and J ends lost 2 bases and 3 bases respectively, with 8 bases between them. The CDR3 loop is CASSLAQGYEQYF. In nucleotides, the CDR3 is TGTGCCAGCAGTTTAGCTCAGGGCTACGAGCAGTACTTC.

The chain joins TRBV4-2 to TRBJ1-4, with D possibly TRBD1 on 5 matching bases. The germline CDR1 and CDR2 sequences are LGHNA and YNFKEQ. V lost 1 base to trimming and J lost 4 bases, with 7 bases between them. The CDR3 covers 14 residues. CDR3 bases: TGTGCCAGCAGCCAAGGGGGGGATAATGAAAAACTGTTTTTT. Translated: CASSQGGDNEKLFF.

The chain joins TRBV3-1 (or the pseudogene TRBV3-2) to TRBJ2-1, with TRBD2 matching over 8 bases. From germline, CDR1 is LGHDT and CDR2 YNNKEL (reference sequence). Unmatched junction bases numbered 3, after V lost 1 base and J lost 1 base. This CDR3 is 16 amino acids long. As DNA, the CDR3 is TGTGCCAGCAGCCAAGCGGGGGGGGCATCCTACAATGAGCAGTTCTTC. It is translated as CASSQAGGASYNEQFF.

Here the CDR3 reads CASSAGGPYSNQPQHF. CDR3 DNA sequence: TGTGCCAGCAGTGCTGGAGGGCCGTATAGCAATCAGCCCCAGCATTTT. V is TRBV6-1 and J is TRBJ1-5; no firm D call. Trimming stripped 4 bases from V and 0 bases from J, with 13 bases between. The CDR3 spans 16 residues. CDR1 is MNHNS, CDR2 SASEGT, per germline.

This sequence joins TRBV4-2 and TRBJ2-7; TRBD1 agrees at 8 bases. Trimming cost V 1 base and J 6 bases; bases outside gene matches: 5. This CDR3 spans 14 amino acids. Germline lookup yields CDR1 LGHNA and CDR2 YNFKEQ. The CDR3 loop is CASSQGATGGEQYF. For the CDR3, the DNA is TGTGCCAGCAGCCAAGGGGCAACAGGGGGCGAGCAGTACTTC.